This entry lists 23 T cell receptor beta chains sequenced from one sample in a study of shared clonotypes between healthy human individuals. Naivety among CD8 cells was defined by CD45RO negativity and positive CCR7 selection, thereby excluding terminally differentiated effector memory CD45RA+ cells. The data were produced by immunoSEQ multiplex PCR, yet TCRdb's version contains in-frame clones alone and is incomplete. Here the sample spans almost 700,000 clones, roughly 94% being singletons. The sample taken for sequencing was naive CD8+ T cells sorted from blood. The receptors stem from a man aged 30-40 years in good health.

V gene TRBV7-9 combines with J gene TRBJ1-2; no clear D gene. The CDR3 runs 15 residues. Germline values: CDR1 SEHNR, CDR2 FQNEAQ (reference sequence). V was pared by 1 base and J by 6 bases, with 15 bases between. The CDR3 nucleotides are TGTGCCAGCAGCTTAGGGGCAGCGGAGCTGGATGGCTACACCTTC. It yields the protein CASSLGAAELDGYTF.

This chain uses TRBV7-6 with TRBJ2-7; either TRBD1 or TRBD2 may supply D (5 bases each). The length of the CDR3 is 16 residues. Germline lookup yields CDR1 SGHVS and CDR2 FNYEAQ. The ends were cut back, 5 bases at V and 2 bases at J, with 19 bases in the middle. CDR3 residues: CASSPYSGPRAYEQYF. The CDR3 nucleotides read TGTGCCAGCAGCCCGTACTCGGGACCACGGGCCTACGAGCAGTACTTC.

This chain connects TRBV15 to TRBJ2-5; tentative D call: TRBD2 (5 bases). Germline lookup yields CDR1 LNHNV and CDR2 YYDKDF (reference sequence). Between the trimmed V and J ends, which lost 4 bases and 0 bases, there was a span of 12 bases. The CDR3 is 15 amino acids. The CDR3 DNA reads TGTGCCACCAGCACGGCTCCGGGGAACCAAGAGACCCAGTACTTC. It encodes CATSTAPGNQETQYF.

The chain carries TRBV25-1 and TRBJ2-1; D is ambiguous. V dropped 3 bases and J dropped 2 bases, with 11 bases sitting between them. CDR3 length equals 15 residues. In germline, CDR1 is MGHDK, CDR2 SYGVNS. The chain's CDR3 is CASSDGSVPYNEQFF. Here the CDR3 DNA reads TGTGCCAGCAGTGATGGATCTGTACCCTACAATGAGCAGTTCTTC.

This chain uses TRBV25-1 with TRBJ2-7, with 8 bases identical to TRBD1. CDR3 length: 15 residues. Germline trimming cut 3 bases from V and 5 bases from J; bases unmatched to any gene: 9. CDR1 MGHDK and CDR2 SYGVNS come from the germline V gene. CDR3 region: CASSDGQGITHEQYF. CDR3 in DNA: TGTGCCAGCAGTGACGGACAGGGAATCACCCACGAGCAGTACTTC.

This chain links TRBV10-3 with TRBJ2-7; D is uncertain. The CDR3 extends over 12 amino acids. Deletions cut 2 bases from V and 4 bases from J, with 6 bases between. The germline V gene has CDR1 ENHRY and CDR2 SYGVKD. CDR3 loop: CAISEADYEQYF. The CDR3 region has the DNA TGTGCCATCAGTGAGGCGGATTACGAGCAGTACTTC.

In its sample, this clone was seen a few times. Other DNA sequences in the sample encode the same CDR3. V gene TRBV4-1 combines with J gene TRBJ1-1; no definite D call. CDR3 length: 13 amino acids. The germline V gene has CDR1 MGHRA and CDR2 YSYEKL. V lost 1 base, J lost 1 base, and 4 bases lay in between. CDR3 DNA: TGCGCCAGCAGCCAAGGGCCGAACACTGAAGCTTTCTTT. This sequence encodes CASSQGPNTEAFF.

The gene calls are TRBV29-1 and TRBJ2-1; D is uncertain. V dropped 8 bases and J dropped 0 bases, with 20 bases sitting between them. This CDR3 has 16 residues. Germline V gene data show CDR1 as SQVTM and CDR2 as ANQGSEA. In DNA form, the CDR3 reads TGCAGCCTAACCCACCTGGCGGAGAGCTCCTACAATGAGCAGTTCTTC. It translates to CSLTHLAESSYNEQFF.

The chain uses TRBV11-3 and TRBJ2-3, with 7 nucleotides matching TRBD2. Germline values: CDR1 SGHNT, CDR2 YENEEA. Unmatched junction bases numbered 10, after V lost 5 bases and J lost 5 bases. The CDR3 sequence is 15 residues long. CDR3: CASSERESSIDTQYF. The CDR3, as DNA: TGTGCCAGCAGCGAGCGGGAATCGTCCATAGATACGCAGTATTTT.

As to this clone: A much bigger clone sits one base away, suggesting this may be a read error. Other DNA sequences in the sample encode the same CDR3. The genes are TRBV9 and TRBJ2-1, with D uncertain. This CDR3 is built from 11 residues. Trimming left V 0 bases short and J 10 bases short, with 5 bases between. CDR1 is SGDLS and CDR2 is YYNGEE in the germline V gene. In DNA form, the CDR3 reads TGTGCCAGCAGCGTAGCTGGGGAGCAGTTCTTC. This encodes CASSVAGEQFF.

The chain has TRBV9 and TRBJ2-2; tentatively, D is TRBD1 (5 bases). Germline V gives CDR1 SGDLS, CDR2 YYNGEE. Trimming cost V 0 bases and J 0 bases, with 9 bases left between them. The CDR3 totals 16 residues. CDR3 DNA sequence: TGTGCCAGCAGCGTAGATGCAGGGTCGAACACCGGGGAGCTGTTTTTT. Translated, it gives CASSVDAGSNTGELFF.

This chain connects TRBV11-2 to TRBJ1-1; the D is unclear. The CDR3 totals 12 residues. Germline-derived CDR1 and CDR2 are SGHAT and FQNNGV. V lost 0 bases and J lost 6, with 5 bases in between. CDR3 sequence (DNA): TGTGCCAGCAGCTTAGATGGAGCTGAAGCTTTCTTT. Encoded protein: CASSLDGAEAFF.

CDR3 region: CASSPDGYEQYF. CDR3 coding DNA: TGTGCCAGCAGCCCGGACGGATACGAGCAGTACTTC. V and J are TRBV6-6 and TRBJ2-7; no definite D call. The V gene's germline CDR1 is MNHNY and CDR2 SVGAGI (reference sequence). The CDR3 spans 12 residues. Trimming stripped 6 bases from V and 4 bases from J, with 10 bases between.

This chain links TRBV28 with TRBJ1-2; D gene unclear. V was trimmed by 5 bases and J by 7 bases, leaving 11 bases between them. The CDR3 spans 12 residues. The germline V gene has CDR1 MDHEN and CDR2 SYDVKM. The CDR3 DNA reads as TGTGCCAGCAGTCAGCCGGGCATTGGCTACACCTTC. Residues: CASSQPGIGYTF.

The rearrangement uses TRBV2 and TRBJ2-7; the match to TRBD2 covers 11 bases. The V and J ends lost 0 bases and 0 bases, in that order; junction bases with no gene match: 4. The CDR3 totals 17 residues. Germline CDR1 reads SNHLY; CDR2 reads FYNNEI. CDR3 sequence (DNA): TGTGCCAGCAGTGAAGCAGACACTAGCGGGAGCTCCTACGAGCAGTACTTC. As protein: CASSEADTSGSSYEQYF.

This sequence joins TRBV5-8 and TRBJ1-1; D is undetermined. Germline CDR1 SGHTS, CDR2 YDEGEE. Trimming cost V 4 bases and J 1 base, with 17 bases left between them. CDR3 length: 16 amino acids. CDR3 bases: TGTGCCAGCAGCCGGACGTACCTACGGCGGAACACTGAAGCTTTCTTT. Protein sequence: CASSRTYLRRNTEAFF.

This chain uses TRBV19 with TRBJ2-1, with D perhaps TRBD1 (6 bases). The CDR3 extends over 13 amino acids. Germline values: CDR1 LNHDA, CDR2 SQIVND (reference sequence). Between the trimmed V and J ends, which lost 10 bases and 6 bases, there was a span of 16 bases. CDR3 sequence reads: CATTQGVSNEQFF. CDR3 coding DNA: TGTGCCACCACACAGGGAGTTAGCAATGAGCAGTTCTTC.

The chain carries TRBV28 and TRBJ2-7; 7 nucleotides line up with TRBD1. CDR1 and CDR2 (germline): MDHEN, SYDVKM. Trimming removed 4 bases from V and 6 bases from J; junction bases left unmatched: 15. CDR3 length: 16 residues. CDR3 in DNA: TGTGCCAGCAGTTCCCAGGAGACAGGGCCAGGGAGCGAGCAGTACTTC. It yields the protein CASSSQETGPGSEQYF. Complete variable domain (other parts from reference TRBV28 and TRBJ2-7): DVKVTQSSRYLVKRTGEKVFLECVQDMDHENMFWYRQDPGLGLRLIYFSYDVKMKEKGDIPEGYSVSREKKERFSLILESASTNQTSMYLCASSSQETGPGSEQYFGPGTRLTVT.

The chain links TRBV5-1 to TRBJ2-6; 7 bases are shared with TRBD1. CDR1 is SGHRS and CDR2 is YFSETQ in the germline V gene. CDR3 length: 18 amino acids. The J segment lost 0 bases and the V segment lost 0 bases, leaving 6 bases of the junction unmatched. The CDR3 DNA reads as TGCGCCAGCAGCTTGGTGGGTACAGGGGTCTCTGGGGCCAACGTCCTGACTTTC. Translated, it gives CASSLVGTGVSGANVLTF.

DNA for the CDR3: TGTGCCAGCGGAATCCCCAGCGGCAAAAACATTCAGTACTTC. Its translation: CASGIPSGKNIQYF. The V call is TRBV7-9, the J call TRBJ2-4; TRBD2 might be the D (5 bases). The CDR3 sequence is 14 residues long. From germline, CDR1 is SEHNR and CDR2 FQNEAQ (reference sequence). Trimming removed 8 bases at V and 3 bases at J, with 14 bases between.

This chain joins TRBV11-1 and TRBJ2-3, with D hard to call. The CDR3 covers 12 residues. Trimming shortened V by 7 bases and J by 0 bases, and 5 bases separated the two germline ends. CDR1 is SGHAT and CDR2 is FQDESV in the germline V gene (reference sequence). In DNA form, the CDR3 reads TGTGCCAGCACTGGGAGCACAGATACGCAGTATTTT. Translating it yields CASTGSTDTQYF.

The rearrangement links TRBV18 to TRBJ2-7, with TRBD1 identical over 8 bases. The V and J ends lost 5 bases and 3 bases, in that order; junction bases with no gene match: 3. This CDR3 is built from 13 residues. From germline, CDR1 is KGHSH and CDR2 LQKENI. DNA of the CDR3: TGTGCCAGCTCATTGGACAGGGTCTACGAGCAGTACTTC. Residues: CASSLDRVYEQYF. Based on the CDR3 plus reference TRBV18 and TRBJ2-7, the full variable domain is NAGVMQNPRHLVRRRGQEARLRCSPMKGHSHVYWYRQLPEEGLKFMVYLQKENIIDESGMPKERFSAEFPKEGPSILRIQQVVRGDSAAYFCASSLDRVYEQYFGPGTRLTVT.

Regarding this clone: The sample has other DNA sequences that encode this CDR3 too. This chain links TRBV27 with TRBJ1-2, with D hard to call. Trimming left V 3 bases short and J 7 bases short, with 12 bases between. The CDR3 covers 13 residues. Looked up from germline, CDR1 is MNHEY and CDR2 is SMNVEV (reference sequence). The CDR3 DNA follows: TGTGCCAGCAGTTTCCCCTCCGGTGGTGGCTACACCTTC. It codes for CASSFPSGGGYTF.